This T cell receptor beta chain is drawn from a study of cytomegalovirus exposure and HLA in healthy donors. Looking at the study overall: Early release data held about 92 million unique TCRs from HLA-typed donors. Study-wide findings and caveats: An ancestry cluster, one associated with Asian ancestry, reportedly showed fewer N-insertions than the approximately 670-donor mean in a later analysis. TCR beta sequences reportedly predicted most subjects' HLA-A and HLA-B alleles accurately. Later work associated roughly 15,000 TCR beta sequences with HLA alleles at 0.05 false discovery rate.

The CDR3 covers 15 residues. With 6 bases clipped from V and 10 bases from J, the junction kept 11 bases outside the gene matches. Looked up from germline, CDR1 is SNHLY and CDR2 is FYNNEI. The PCR ran on 60 Vbeta and 13 Jbeta primers. The data were produced by immunoSEQ multiplex PCR, yet TCRdb's version contains in-frame clones alone and is incomplete. The repertoire holds about 130,000 clones, approximately 80% seen once, with 3% to 4.5% in the top ten. Comments on this clone: The target antigen is unknown.

This rearrangement joins TRBV2 to TRBJ1-6; TRBD1 aligns across 8 bases. The source of this sequence is a man aged 35-49 years in good health and CMV-seronegative. Sequenced: PBMCs. CDR3 residues: CASRTGQAVESPLHF. As DNA, the CDR3 is TGTGCCAGCAGGACGGGACAGGCGGTCGAATCACCCCTCCACTTT.